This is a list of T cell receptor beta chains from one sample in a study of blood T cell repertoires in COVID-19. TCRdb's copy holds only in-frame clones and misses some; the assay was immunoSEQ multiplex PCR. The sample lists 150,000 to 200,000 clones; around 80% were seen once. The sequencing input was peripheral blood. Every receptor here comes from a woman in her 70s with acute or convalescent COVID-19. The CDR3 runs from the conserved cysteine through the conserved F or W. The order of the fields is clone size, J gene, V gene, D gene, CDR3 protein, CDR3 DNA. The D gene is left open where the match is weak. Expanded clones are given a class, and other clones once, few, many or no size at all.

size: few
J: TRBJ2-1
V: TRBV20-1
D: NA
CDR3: CSAKISDEQFF
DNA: TGCAGTGCTAAAATCAGCGATGAGCAGTTCTTC

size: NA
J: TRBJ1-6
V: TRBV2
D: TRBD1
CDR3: CASSPGVQGARNSPLHF
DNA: TGTGCCAGCAGTCCGGGGGTACAGGGGGCGAGGAATTCACCCCTCCACTTT

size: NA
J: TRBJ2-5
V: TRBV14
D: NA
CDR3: CASSQLRLETQYF
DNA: TGTGCCAGCAGCCAACTTAGATTGGAGACCCAGTACTTC

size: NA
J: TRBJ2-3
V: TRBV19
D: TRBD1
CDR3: CASTRDRGTDTQYF
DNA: TGTGCCAGCACCCGGGACAGGGGCACAGATACGCAGTATTTT

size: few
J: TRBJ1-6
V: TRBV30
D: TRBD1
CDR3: CAWKQGAPFTRPLHF
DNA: TGTGCCTGGAAACAGGGGGCGCCTTTCACCCGGCCCCTCCACTTT

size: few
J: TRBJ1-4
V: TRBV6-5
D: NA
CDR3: CASSYVDPGTNEKLFF
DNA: TGTGCCAGCAGTTACGTTGACCCGGGGACTAATGAAAAACTGTTTTTT

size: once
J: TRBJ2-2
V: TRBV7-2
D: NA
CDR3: CASSLSGSLGRMTGELFF
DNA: TGTGCCAGCAGCTTATCCGGGAGTTTGGGACGGATGACCGGGGAGCTGTTTTTT

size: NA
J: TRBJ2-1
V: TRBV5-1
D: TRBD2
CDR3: CASSRTSGIYNEQFF
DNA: TGCGCCAGCAGCCGAACTAGCGGGATTTACAATGAGCAGTTCTTC

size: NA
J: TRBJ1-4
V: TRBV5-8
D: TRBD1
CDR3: CASTTGVGEKLFF
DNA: TGTGCCAGCACGACAGGGGTCGGTGAAAAACTGTTTTTT

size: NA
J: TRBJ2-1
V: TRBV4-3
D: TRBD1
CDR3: CASSQDLRTGCFF
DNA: TGCGCCAGCAGCCAAGATCTCAGGACAGGGTGCTTCTTC

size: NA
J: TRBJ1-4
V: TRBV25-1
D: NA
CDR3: CASSEFRENEKLFF
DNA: TGTGCCAGCAGTGAATTCCGGGAAAATGAAAAACTGTTTTTT

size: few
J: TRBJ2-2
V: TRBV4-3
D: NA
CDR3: CASSLTENTGELFF
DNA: TGCGCCAGCAGCCTAACAGAGAACACCGGGGAGCTGTTTTTT

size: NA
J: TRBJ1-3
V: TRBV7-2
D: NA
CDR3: CASSLLSPGGAGNTIYF
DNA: TGTGCCAGCAGCTTACTCAGCCCGGGGGGAGCTGGAAACACCATATATTTT

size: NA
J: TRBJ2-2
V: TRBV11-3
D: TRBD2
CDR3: CASSWGGTGELFF
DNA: TGTGCCAGCTCCTGGGGGGGCACCGGGGAGCTGTTTTTT

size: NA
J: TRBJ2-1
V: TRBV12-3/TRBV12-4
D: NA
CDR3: CASSLRLRIF
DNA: TGTGCCAGCAGTTTACGCCTCAGAATCTTC

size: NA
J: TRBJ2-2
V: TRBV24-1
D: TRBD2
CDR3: CATSDSGGANTGELFF
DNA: TGTGCCACCAGTGATAGTGGGGGGGCGAACACCGGGGAGCTGTTTTTT

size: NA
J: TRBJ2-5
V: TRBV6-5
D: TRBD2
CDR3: CASSGSGGRGETQYF
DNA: TGTGCCAGCAGCGGTAGCGGGGGGAGGGGAGAGACCCAGTACTTC

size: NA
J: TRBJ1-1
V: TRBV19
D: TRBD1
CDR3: CATRPRTGYTEAFF
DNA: TGTGCCACCCGCCCGCGGACAGGCTACACTGAAGCTTTCTTT

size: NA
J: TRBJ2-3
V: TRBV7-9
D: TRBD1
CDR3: CASSRLGQSGTDTQYF
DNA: TGTGCCAGCAGCCGATTGGGACAGTCAGGCACAGATACGCAGTATTTT

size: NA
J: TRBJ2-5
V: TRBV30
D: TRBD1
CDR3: CAWDRGRVKTQYF
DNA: TGTGCCTGGGACAGGGGGCGCGTAAAGACCCAGTACTTC

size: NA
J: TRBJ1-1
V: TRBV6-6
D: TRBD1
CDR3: CASSRDRGTEAFF
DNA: TGTGCCAGCAGTAGGGACAGGGGGACTGAAGCTTTCTTT

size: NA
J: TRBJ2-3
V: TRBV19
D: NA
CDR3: CASSISVGGLPDTQYF
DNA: TGTGCCAGTAGTATATCCGTCGGGGGGCTCCCAGATACGCAGTATTTT

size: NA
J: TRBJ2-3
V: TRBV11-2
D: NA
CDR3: CASSSPTADTDTQYF
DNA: TGTGCCAGCAGCTCCCCAACAGCCGACACAGATACGCAGTATTTT

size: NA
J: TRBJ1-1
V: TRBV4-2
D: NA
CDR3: CASSQVQGSSTEAFF
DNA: TGTGCCAGCAGCCAAGTGCAAGGGAGCAGCACTGAAGCTTTCTTT

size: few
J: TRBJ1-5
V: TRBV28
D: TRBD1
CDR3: CASSLTSGTGLGQPQHF
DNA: TGTGCCAGCAGTTTAACCTCCGGGACAGGGCTCGGGCAGCCCCAGCATTTT

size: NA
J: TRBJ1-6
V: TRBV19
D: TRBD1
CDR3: CASSYATGGYNSPLHF
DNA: TGTGCCAGTAGTTACGCGACAGGGGGCTATAATTCACCCCTCCACTTT

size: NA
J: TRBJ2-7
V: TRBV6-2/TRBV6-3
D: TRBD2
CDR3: CASSYSASGRVYEQYF
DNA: TGTGCCAGCAGTTACTCGGCTAGCGGGAGGGTGTACGAGCAGTACTTC

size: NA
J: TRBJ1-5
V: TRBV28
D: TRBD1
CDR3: CASSLRGRQANNQPQHF
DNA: TGTGCCAGCAGTTTAAGGGGGCGACAGGCGAACAATCAGCCCCAGCATTTT

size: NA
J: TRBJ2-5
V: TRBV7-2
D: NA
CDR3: CASSLAVASVRVETQYF
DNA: TGTGCCAGCAGCTTAGCGGTGGCTAGCGTACGGGTTGAGACCCAGTACTTC

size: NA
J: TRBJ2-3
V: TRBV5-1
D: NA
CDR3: CASSFRTERDTQYF
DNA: TGCGCCAGCAGCTTTAGGACAGAGAGAGATACGCAGTATTTT

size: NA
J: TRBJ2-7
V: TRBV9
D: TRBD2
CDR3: CASSPGGDYEQYF
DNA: TGTGCCAGCAGCCCTGGGGGGGACTACGAGCAGTACTTC

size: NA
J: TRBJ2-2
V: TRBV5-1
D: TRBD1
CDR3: CASRRVQGADGELFF
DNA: TGCGCCAGCAGAAGGGTCCAGGGGGCTGACGGGGAGCTGTTTTTT

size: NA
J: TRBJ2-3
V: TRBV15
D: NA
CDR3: CATRQGKGTDTQYF
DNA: TGTGCCACCAGACAGGGAAAGGGCACAGATACGCAGTATTTT

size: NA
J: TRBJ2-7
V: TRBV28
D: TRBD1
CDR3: CASSLDPGGQGWDEQYF
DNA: TGTGCCAGCAGTTTGGATCCCGGAGGACAGGGATGGGACGAGCAGTACTTC

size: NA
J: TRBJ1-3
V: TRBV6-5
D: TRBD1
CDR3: CASRQQGASGNTIYF
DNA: TGTGCCAGCAGGCAACAGGGGGCATCGGGAAACACCATATATTTT

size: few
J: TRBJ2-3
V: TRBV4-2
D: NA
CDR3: CASSQDASRVTDTQYF
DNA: TGTGCCAGCAGCCAAGATGCGAGCAGGGTCACAGATACGCAGTATTTT

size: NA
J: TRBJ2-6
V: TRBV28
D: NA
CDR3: CASRTGSGANVLTF
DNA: TGTGCCAGTAGAACAGGGTCTGGGGCCAACGTCCTGACTTTC

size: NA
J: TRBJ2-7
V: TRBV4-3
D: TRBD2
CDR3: CASSQEWSLAGVYTYEQYF
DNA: TGCGCCAGCAGCCAAGAGTGGTCGTTAGCGGGAGTTTACACCTACGAGCAGTACTTC

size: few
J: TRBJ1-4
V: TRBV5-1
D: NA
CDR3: CASSLKGVVGEKLFF
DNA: TGCGCCAGCAGCTTGAAAGGGGTAGTGGGTGAAAAACTGTTTTTT

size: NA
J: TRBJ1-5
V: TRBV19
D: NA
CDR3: CASSKVHLEGQPQHF
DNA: TGTGCCAGTAGTAAAGTACACCTGGAGGGGCAGCCCCAGCATTTT

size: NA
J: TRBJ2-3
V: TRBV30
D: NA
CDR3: CAWSKETATDTQYF
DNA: TGTGCCTGGAGTAAGGAGACAGCCACAGATACGCAGTATTTT

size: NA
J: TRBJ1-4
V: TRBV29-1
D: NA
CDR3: CSVEDTGSEKLFF
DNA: TGCAGCGTTGAGGATACAGGGAGTGAAAAACTGTTTTTT

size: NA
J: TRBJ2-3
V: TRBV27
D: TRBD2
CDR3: CASSFLLAGPTDTQYF
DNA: TGTGCCAGCAGTTTTTTACTAGCGGGACCCACAGATACGCAGTATTTT

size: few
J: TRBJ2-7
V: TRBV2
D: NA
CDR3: CASTSVPHEQYF
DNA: TGTGCCAGCACGTCCGTCCCCCACGAGCAGTACTTC

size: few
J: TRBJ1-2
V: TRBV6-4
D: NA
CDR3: CATWGHSTSRDGYTF
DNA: TGTGCCACCTGGGGACATTCCACTTCGCGGGATGGCTACACCTTC